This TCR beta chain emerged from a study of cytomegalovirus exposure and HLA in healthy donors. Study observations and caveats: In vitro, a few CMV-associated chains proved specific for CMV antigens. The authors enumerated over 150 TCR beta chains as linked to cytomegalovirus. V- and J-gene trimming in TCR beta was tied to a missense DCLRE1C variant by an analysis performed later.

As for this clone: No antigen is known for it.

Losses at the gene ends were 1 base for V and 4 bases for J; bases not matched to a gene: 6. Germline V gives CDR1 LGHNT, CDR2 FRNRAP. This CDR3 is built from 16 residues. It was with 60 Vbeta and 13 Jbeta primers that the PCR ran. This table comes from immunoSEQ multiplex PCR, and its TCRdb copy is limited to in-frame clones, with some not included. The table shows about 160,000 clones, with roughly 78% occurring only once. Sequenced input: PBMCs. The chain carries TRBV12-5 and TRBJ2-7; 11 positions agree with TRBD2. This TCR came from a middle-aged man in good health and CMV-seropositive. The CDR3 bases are TGTGCTAGTGGTTTGGCGAGACTAGCGGGGCAATACGAGCAGTACTTC. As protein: CASGLARLAGQYEQYF.